These 28 T cell receptor beta chains were all obtained from the same sample, sequenced in a study of cytomegalovirus exposure and HLA in healthy donors. PCR was performed using 60 Vbeta and 13 Jbeta primers. The repertoire was sequenced with immunoSEQ multiplex PCR; TCRdb's copy has only in-frame clones and lacks some. This table has roughly 99,000 clones, roughly 70% appearing once. Material for sequencing was PBMCs. The receptors originated from a male donor in good health and CMV-seronegative.

Only a few counts were recorded for this clone. The chain joins TRBV7-2 to TRBJ2-7; D may be TRBD2 (7 bases). Germline CDR1 is SGHTA and CDR2 is FQGNSA. V lost 5 bases and J 3 bases, leaving 17 bases between the germline ends. This CDR3 spans 15 amino acids. The chain's CDR3 is CASSPKGGAIYEQYF. CDR3 DNA sequence: TGTGCCAGCAGCCCAAAAGGGGGGGCAATCTACGAGCAGTACTTC.

CDR3 region: CASSYRGSSYEQYF. CDR3 sequence (DNA): TGTGCCAGCAGTTACAGGGGGTCTTCCTACGAGCAGTACTTC. V and J are TRBV6-5 and TRBJ2-7, with D possibly matching TRBD1 (6 bases). CDR3 length equals 14 residues. V lost 2 bases and J lost 1, with 9 bases in between. Looked up from germline, CDR1 is MNHEY and CDR2 is SVGAGI.

The chain couples TRBV4-2 to TRBJ2-7; TRBD2 matches at 9 bases. CDR1 LGHNA and CDR2 YNFKEQ come from the germline V gene. The CDR3 contains 16 residues. J lost 3 bases, V lost 5 bases, and 11 bases had no gene match. The CDR3 protein is CASSEAFPSGIYEQYF. Here the CDR3 DNA reads TGTGCCAGCAGCGAAGCCTTTCCTAGCGGGATCTACGAGCAGTACTTC.

J is TRBJ2-3 and V is TRBV5-1, with 7 bases identical to TRBD2. The CDR3 length is 15 residues. V gave up 2 bases and J gave up 0 bases; unmatched junction bases: 3. The germline V gene encodes CDR1 SGHRS and CDR2 YFSETQ. The CDR3 region has the DNA TGCGCCAGCAGCTTACTAGCGACTAGCACAGATACGCAGTATTTT. It yields the protein CASSLLATSTDTQYF.

This chain uses TRBV28 with TRBJ1-5; D ambiguous. The length of the CDR3 is 15 residues. V lost 7 bases, J lost 1 base, and 14 bases lay in between. CDR1 MDHEN and CDR2 SYDVKM come from the germline V gene. In DNA, the CDR3 is TGTGCCAGCACCCCTTCTTTGGGCAGCAATCAGCCCCAGCATTTT. Its translation: CASTPSLGSNQPQHF.

The V gene is TRBV6-1, the J gene TRBJ1-1; TRBD1 is a possible D gene (6 bases). In germline, CDR1 is MNHNS, CDR2 SASEGT. This CDR3 contains 14 residues. V was trimmed by 2 bases and J by 6 bases, leaving 13 bases between them. This chain's CDR3 is CASSEWRGGAEAFF. Written as DNA, the CDR3 is TGTGCCAGCAGTGAATGGAGGGGGGGCGCTGAAGCTTTCTTT.

This chain links TRBV7-6 with TRBJ2-2, with TRBD2 matching over 7 bases. The J segment lost 0 bases and the V segment lost 5 bases, leaving 6 bases of the junction unmatched. Germline V gene data show CDR1 as SGHVS and CDR2 as FNYEAQ. The CDR3 is 16 amino acids. The CDR3 region has the DNA TGTGCCAGCAGCCAAGCTAGCGGCACGAACACCGGGGAGCTGTTTTTT. As protein: CASSQASGTNTGELFF. Together with reference TRBV7-6 and TRBJ2-2, the CDR3 gives the full variable domain: GAGVSQSPRYKVTKRGQDVALRCDPISGHVSLYWYRQALGQGPEFLTYFNYEAQQDKSGLPNDRFSAERPEGSISTLTIQRTEQRDSAMYRCASSQASGTNTGELFFGEGSRLTVL.

The rearrangement uses TRBV13 and TRBJ2-5; D is perhaps TRBD2 (7 bases). Deletions cut 3 bases from V and 4 bases from J, with 15 bases between. Germline V gene lookup returns CDR1 PRHDT and CDR2 FYEKMQ (reference sequence). The CDR3 is 15 amino acids. In DNA form, the CDR3 reads TGTGCCAGCAGCTTGTGGGGGGGCGAAGGAGAGACCCAGTACTTC. This translates into CASSLWGGEGETQYF.

The chain has TRBV4-3 and TRBJ2-1; possible D gene TRBD2, 6 bases. Germline values: CDR1 LGHNA, CDR2 YSLEER. V gave up 3 bases and J gave up 0 bases, with 15 bases separating them. The CDR3 runs 17 residues. As DNA, the CDR3 is TGCGCCAGCAGCCAGGAAATAGCGGCTTACTCCTACAATGAGCAGTTCTTC. Translating gives CASSQEIAAYSYNEQFF.

J is TRBJ2-5 and V is TRBV30; D is perhaps TRBD2 (6 bases). V was cut by 1 base and J by 0 bases, with 12 bases left in between. The germline V gene encodes CDR1 GTSNPN and CDR2 SVGIG (reference sequence). This CDR3 region has 15 residues. CDR3 DNA sequence: TGTGCCTGGAGTGGGGTTAGCGGCTACCAAGAGACCCAGTACTTC. This codes for CAWSGVSGYQETQYF.

The chain carries TRBV27 and TRBJ2-3, with a weak D call TRBD2 (6 bases). Germline V lookup: CDR1 MNHEY, CDR2 SMNVEV (reference sequence). Trimming cost V 3 bases and J 3 bases, with 7 bases left between them. This CDR3 region has 13 residues. CDR3 loop: CASSLEGTDTQYF. As DNA, the CDR3 is TGTGCCAGCAGTTTGGAGGGAACAGATACGCAGTATTTT.

In nucleotides, the CDR3 is TGTGCCAGCAGTACAGGGGGAGAGACCCAGTACTTC. Translation: CASSTGGETQYF. This chain uses TRBV6-1 with TRBJ2-5; 8 positions agree with TRBD1. The ends lost 5 bases at V and 4 bases at J; junction bases unmatched: 0. The CDR3 has 12 amino acids. From germline, CDR1 is MNHNS and CDR2 SASEGT.

V gene TRBV15 combines with J gene TRBJ2-1; D is unclear. This CDR3 is built from 16 residues. V lost 2 bases and J 7 bases, leaving 18 bases between the germline ends. Germline CDR1 is LNHNV and CDR2 is YYDKDF (reference sequence). CDR3 DNA sequence: TGTGCCACCAGCAGACCTGGAGACCCTGTTGTGAATGAGCAGTTCTTC. Translation: CATSRPGDPVVNEQFF. The variable domain in full, completed from reference TRBV15 and TRBJ2-1, reads DAMVIQNPRYQVTQFGKPVTLSCSQTLNHNVMYWYQQKSSQAPKLLFHYYDKDFNNEADTPDNFQSRRPNTSFCFLDIRSPGLGDTAMYLCATSRPGDPVVNEQFFGPGTRLTVL.

The genes are TRBV4-1 and TRBJ2-7; 7 bases are shared with TRBD1. Germline V gene lookup returns CDR1 MGHRA and CDR2 YSYEKL. This CDR3 is 16 amino acids long. V lost 3 bases to trimming and J lost 2 bases; unmatched junction nucleotides: 10. The CDR3 DNA sequence: TGCGCCAGCAGCCACGCCTGGTCCACAGGGGCCTACGAGCAGTACTTC. Translated, it gives CASSHAWSTGAYEQYF.

The CDR3 region has the DNA TGTGCCAGCAGCTTGTTGGGCGGGAATGAGCAGTTCTTC. Translation: CASSLLGGNEQFF. The chain recombines TRBV11-3 with TRBJ2-1; perhaps TRBD2 as D (5 bases). The CDR3 spans 13 residues. Germline CDR1 is SGHNT and CDR2 is YENEEA. Trimming took 3 bases from V and 7 from J, leaving 10 bases between them.

This sequence joins TRBV7-8 and TRBJ1-1, with a possible D match to TRBD1 (6 bases). Germline V gene sequence: CDR1 SGHVS, CDR2 FQNEAQ. The length of the CDR3 is 17 residues. V was cut by 1 base and J by 0 bases, with 15 bases left in between. The CDR3, as DNA: TGTGCCAGCAGCTTAGAACAGGGACCTCCCCTGAACACTGAAGCTTTCTTT. Residues: CASSLEQGPPLNTEAFF.

The V gene is TRBV30, the J gene TRBJ1-1, with 8 bases matching TRBD1. Trimming at V came to 2 bases and at J to 7 bases, leaving 3 bases not matched to a gene. CDR3 length: 12 amino acids. Germline-derived CDR1 and CDR2 are GTSNPN and SVGIG (reference sequence). The CDR3: CAWSTGTGEAFF. As DNA, the CDR3 is TGTGCCTGGAGTACCGGGACAGGTGAAGCTTTCTTT.

This chain joins TRBV19 and TRBJ2-2; 9 positions match TRBD2. The V and J ends lost 3 bases and 2 bases, in that order; junction bases with no gene match: 4. This CDR3 region has 16 residues. CDR1 LNHDA and CDR2 SQIVND come from the germline V gene (reference sequence). CDR3 in amino acids: CASSIASGINTGELFF. CDR3 bases: TGTGCCAGTAGTATTGCTAGCGGGATAAACACCGGGGAGCTGTTTTTT.

The chain employs TRBV7-2 and TRBJ1-6, with 7 bases that match TRBD1. Germline assignment: CDR1 SGHTA and CDR2 FQGNSA. This CDR3 has 15 residues. V lost 5 bases and J lost 7; bases outside the gene matches: 8. The CDR3, as DNA: TGTGCCAGCAGCCCCCGACAGGGCCGGAATTCACCCCTCCACTTT. As protein: CASSPRQGRNSPLHF. The whole variable domain, filled in from reference TRBV7-2 and TRBJ1-6, reads GAGVSQSPSNKVTEKGKDVELRCDPISGHTALYWYRQSLGQGLEFLIYFQGNSAPDKSGLPSDRFSAERTGGSVSTLTIQRTQQEDSAVYLCASSPRQGRNSPLHFGNGTRLTVT.

This clone was seen only a few times. The chain uses TRBV19 and TRBJ2-2, with 7 bases fitting TRBD1. Trimming at V came to 4 bases and at J to 2 bases, leaving 10 bases not matched to a gene. Germline V CDR1 and CDR2: LNHDA, SQIVND (reference sequence). The CDR3 length is 17 residues. CDR3 nucleotide sequence: TGTGCCAGTAGTAAGGGGGCTGCAGGGGCCAACACCGGGGAGCTGTTTTTT. Translation: CASSKGAAGANTGELFF.

The J gene is TRBJ2-1, the V gene TRBV6-1; D may be TRBD2 (6 bases). V lost 0 bases and J 3 bases, leaving 18 bases between the germline ends. This CDR3 has 18 amino acids. CDR1 and CDR2 from the germline V gene are MNHNS and SASEGT. The CDR3 region is CASSEASNRDLSYNEQFF. CDR3 nucleotides: TGTGCCAGCAGTGAAGCCTCAAACCGGGACTTAAGCTACAATGAGCAGTTCTTC.

The table lists this clone with a few counts. The chain combines TRBV29-1 with TRBJ2-7, with TRBD2 matching over 8 bases. The CDR3 length is 14 residues. Germline assignment: CDR1 SQVTM and CDR2 ANQGSEA. V shed 7 bases and J 2 bases; nucleotides not matched to a gene: 10. The CDR3 coding sequence is TGCAGCGCTGAGGTTAGCGGGATCGCCTACGAGCAGTACTTC. Amino acids: CSAEVSGIAYEQYF.

The V gene is TRBV7-2, the J gene TRBJ1-1; 7 bases align to TRBD1. The CDR3 covers 14 residues. Trimming at V came to 1 base and at J to 4 bases, leaving 3 bases not matched to a gene. CDR1 SGHTA and CDR2 FQGNSA come from the germline V gene. In DNA form, the CDR3 reads TGTGCCAGCAGCTTAGTTGACAGGGCCACTGAAGCTTTCTTT. It is translated as CASSLVDRATEAFF.

This chain links TRBV5-8 with TRBJ1-2, with D perhaps matching TRBD1 (6 bases). This CDR3 region has 14 residues. Looked up from germline, CDR1 is SGHTS and CDR2 is YDEGEE. The V and J ends lost 3 bases and 3 bases respectively, with 12 bases between them. The CDR3 bases are TGTGCCAGCAGCTACAGTCACAGGGACTATGGCTACACCTTC. This encodes CASSYSHRDYGYTF. Supplemented by reference TRBV5-8 and TRBJ1-2, the full variable domain reads EAGVTQSPTHLIKTRGQQATLRCSPISGHTSVYWYQQALGLGLQFLLWYDEGEERNRGNFPPRFSGRQFPNYSSELNVNALELEDSALYLCASSYSHRDYGYTFGSGTRLTVV.

V gene TRBV30 combines with J gene TRBJ2-7, with D possibly being TRBD1 or TRBD2 (10 bases each). Per germline, CDR1 GTSNPN and CDR2 SVGIG (reference sequence). V lost 2 bases to trimming and J lost 4 bases, with 39 bases between them. The CDR3 extends over 22 amino acids. DNA for the CDR3: TGTGCCTGGAGTACTAAACGCCGGGACAGGGGTGGATCTATAGCGGGAGGATACGAGCAGTACTTC. Translated, it gives CAWSTKRRDRGGSIAGGYEQYF.

This clone was recorded a few times. The chain recombines TRBV19 with TRBJ1-5; 10 bases are a match to TRBD1. Germline V CDR1 and CDR2: LNHDA, SQIVND (reference sequence). The CDR3 spans 16 residues. The trim removed 6 bases at V and 0 bases at J, leaving 5 bases unmatched. The CDR3 coding sequence is TGTGCCAGTAGAGGGACAGGGGACCCTAGCAATCAGCCCCAGCATTTT. Protein: CASRGTGDPSNQPQHF.

This clone came up once. CDR3 DNA sequence: TGTGCCAGCAGTTTCGTGCAGGGGGGCCGGGAGCTGTTTTTT. This gives the protein CASSFVQGGRELFF. The V call is TRBV28, the J call TRBJ2-2; D may be TRBD1 (7 bases). Trimming shortened V by 3 bases and J by 9 bases, and 14 bases separated the two germline ends. The CDR3 spans 14 residues. Germline V gene sequence: CDR1 MDHEN, CDR2 SYDVKM.

The chain has TRBV29-1 and TRBJ2-1; 10 bases line up with TRBD1. CDR1 is SQVTM, CDR2 ANQGSEA, per germline. V lost 5 bases and J lost 1; bases outside the gene matches: 2. This CDR3 region has 14 residues. The CDR3 sequence is CSVWTGGSYNEQFF. The CDR3 DNA reads TGCAGCGTTTGGACAGGGGGGTCCTACAATGAGCAGTTCTTC.